Below are 9 T cell receptor beta chains sequenced from a single sample in a study of cytomegalovirus exposure and HLA in healthy donors. Amplification used 60 Vbeta primers and 13 Jbeta primers. Assay: immunoSEQ multiplex PCR; the TCRdb copy retains only in-frame clones and omits some. The profile shows approximately 150,000 clones, about 80% of them singletons. The sample was PBMCs. The receptors derive from a man between 25 and 39 years old in good health and CMV-seropositive.

This chain connects TRBV19 to TRBJ2-5; D is possibly TRBD2 (5 bases). The V end lost 4 bases, the J end lost 2 bases, and 14 bases lay between the germline ends. In germline, CDR1 is LNHDA, CDR2 SQIVND (reference sequence). This CDR3 is built from 15 residues. As DNA, the CDR3 is TGTGCCAGTAGTACCACCTGGACTTCACAAGAGACCCAGTACTTC. This gives the protein CASSTTWTSQETQYF.

The V call is TRBV28, the J call TRBJ2-1, with 11 nucleotides matching TRBD2. Trimming took 5 bases from V and 6 from J; bases not matched to a gene: 6. This CDR3 region has 15 residues. Germline assignment: CDR1 MDHEN and CDR2 SYDVKM. The CDR3 nucleotides read TGTGCCAGCAGTACTTTAGCGGGAGGGTTCAATGAGCAGTTCTTC. This codes for CASSTLAGGFNEQFF. Drawing the rest from reference TRBV28 and TRBJ2-1, the complete variable domain is DVKVTQSSRYLVKRTGEKVFLECVQDMDHENMFWYRQDPGLGLRLIYFSYDVKMKEKGDIPEGYSVSREKKERFSLILESASTNQTSMYLCASSTLAGGFNEQFFGPGTRLTVL.

This clone showed up just a few times. This chain links TRBV12-5 with TRBJ2-3; TRBD2 is a possible D gene (5 bases). This CDR3 is built from 14 residues. Germline-derived CDR1 and CDR2 are LGHNT and FRNRAP. Between the trimmed V and J ends, which lost 5 bases and 3 bases, there was a span of 12 bases. Written as DNA, the CDR3 is TGTGCTAGTGGTACTAGTGGAGGTACAGATACGCAGTATTTT. Translation: CASGTSGGTDTQYF.

The chain links TRBV6-6 to TRBJ1-2, with D possibly being TRBD1 (6 bases). V was shortened by 6 bases and J by 5 bases, with 10 bases between the two germline ends. Germline CDR1 is MNHNY and CDR2 is SVGAGI (reference sequence). This CDR3 contains 12 residues. Here the CDR3 DNA reads TGTGCCAGCAGCTCAACAGGGTATGGCTACACCTTC. Translated, it gives CASSSTGYGYTF.

The chain recombines TRBV6-1 with TRBJ2-7, with D tentatively TRBD1 (6 bases). Trimming took 8 bases from V and 6 from J, leaving 11 bases between them. The CDR3 loop spans 11 amino acids. Germline loops: CDR1 MNHNS, CDR2 SASEGT. The CDR3 reads CASPTGSEQYF. The CDR3 coding sequence is TGTGCCAGCCCCACAGGGAGCGAGCAGTACTTC.

Here the CDR3 reads CASSLWDSTEAFF. DNA of the CDR3: TGTGCCAGCAGTTTATGGGACAGTACTGAAGCTTTCTTT. The chain couples TRBV27 to TRBJ1-1, with 7 bases identical to TRBD1. This CDR3 region has 13 residues. The V segment lost 1 base and the J segment 5 bases; nucleotides outside the gene matches: 1. Per germline, CDR1 MNHEY and CDR2 SMNVEV (reference sequence).

The chain recombines TRBV5-5 with TRBJ1-1; D possibly corresponds to TRBD1 (6 bases). V was trimmed by 4 bases and J by 7 bases, leaving 11 bases between them. The CDR3 length is 12 residues. Germline CDR1 is SGHKS and CDR2 is YYEKEE (reference sequence). The CDR3, as DNA: TGTGCCAGCAGCCCCGAACAGGGTGAAGCTTTCTTT. Translating it yields CASSPEQGEAFF.

Regarding this clone: The sample holds other DNA sequences that translate to the same CDR3. The gene calls are TRBV2 and TRBJ2-5; possible D gene TRBD2, 6 bases. From germline, CDR1 is SNHLY and CDR2 FYNNEI. Deletions cut 2 bases from V and 5 bases from J, with 18 bases between. This CDR3 region has 16 residues. Written as DNA, the CDR3 is TGTGCCAGCAGTGAAATTCGCCAGGGAGGAAGGGAGACCCAGTACTTC. It specifies CASSEIRQGGRETQYF.

This chain connects TRBV11-2 to TRBJ2-7; TRBD2 agrees at 7 bases. V dropped 1 base and J dropped 9; count of bases not matched to a gene: 9. This CDR3 region has 14 residues. Germline CDR1 and CDR2: SGHAT and FQNNGV. CDR3 protein: CASSLGLAEIGQYF. For the CDR3, the DNA is TGTGCCAGCAGCTTAGGTCTAGCGGAGATTGGGCAGTACTTC.